Listed below are T cell receptor beta chains from one sample, sequenced in a study of cytomegalovirus exposure and HLA in healthy donors. This table comes from immunoSEQ multiplex PCR, and its TCRdb copy is limited to in-frame clones, with some not included. The sample lists under 150,000 clones, around three quarters occurring once. Sequencing was performed on PBMCs. Receptors originate from a woman aged 45 to 65 in good health and CMV-seronegative. CDR3s include the opening cysteine and the closing phenylalanine or tryptophan. A D gene is named only where the DNA matches it firmly. Part of the rows lack a size; the others show once, few, many or a class for expanded clones.

d_gene	abundance	j_gene	v_gene	CDR3nt	CDR3aa
-	-	TRBJ1-4	TRBV7-9	TGTGCCAGCGGGACTGAGAATAATGAAAAACTGTTTTTT	CASGTENNEKLFF
TRBD2	-	TRBJ2-5	TRBV4-2	TGTGCCAGCAGCCAAGTAGGGGGACTAGTTAAAGAGACCCAGTACTTC	CASSQVGGLVKETQYF
TRBD2	-	TRBJ2-5	TRBV7-2	TGTGCCAGCAGCTACCCGGGCGGGAGGGAAAAGACCCAGTACTTC	CASSYPGGREKTQYF
TRBD1	-	TRBJ1-1	TRBV19	TGTGCCAGTAGTATTCTGACAGGGGGAATGATGAACACTGAAGCTTTCTTT	CASSILTGGMMNTEAFF
TRBD1	-	TRBJ1-5	TRBV2	TGTGCCAGCAGGGGACAGGGGATAAATCAGCCCCAGCATTTT	CASRGQGINQPQHF
-	-	TRBJ1-2	TRBV6-1	TGTGCCAGCAGTACAGTCGTACAGACCCCCTTC	CASSTVVQTPF
TRBD2	few	TRBJ2-1	TRBV7-3	TGTGCCAGCAGCTTAACGGTCACTAGCGGGATTTACAATGAGCAGTTCTTC	CASSLTVTSGIYNEQFF
-	-	TRBJ2-1	TRBV28	TGTGCCAGCAGCCCGTACAATGAGCAGTTCTTC	CASSPYNEQFF
-	-	TRBJ1-1	TRBV6-5	TGTGCCAGCAGTCGTACAGGCTGGGAGCGGGTGGAAGCTTTCTTT	CASSRTGWERVEAFF
-	-	TRBJ1-4	TRBV19	TGTGCCAGTAGTATGGGTCTGCTCGGGGGTGAAAAACTGTTTTTT	CASSMGLLGGEKLFF
TRBD2	-	TRBJ2-7	TRBV6-6	TGTGCCTCCCGGGGCGGGGGGTCCGCCTACGAGCAGTACTTC	CASRGGGSAYEQYF
-	-	TRBJ1-1	TRBV11-3	TGTGCCAGCAGCTTAATCACAGAGACGAACACTGAAGCTTTCTTT	CASSLITETNTEAFF
TRBD2	-	TRBJ2-1	TRBV7-3	TGTGCCAGCAGCTCCCCGGGACTAGCGGGAGCAACCTACAATGAGCAGTTCTTC	CASSSPGLAGATYNEQFF
-	-	TRBJ1-1	TRBV28	TGTGCCAGCAGTCTACAGATGGCTGAAGCTTTCTTT	CASSLQMAEAFF
-	-	TRBJ1-3	TRBV11-2	TGTGCCAGCAGCTTAGGGAGCTCTGGAAACACCATATATTTT	CASSLGSSGNTIYF
TRBD2	-	TRBJ2-3	TRBV4-3	TGCGCCAGCAGCCAAGGCGGCCCGGAGTGGGGGGGTCCGGGGTTCACAGATACGCAGTATTTT	CASSQGGPEWGGPGFTDTQYF
TRBD1	-	TRBJ1-2	TRBV6-1	TGTGCCAGCAGTACAGGGGGGGGTGGCTACACCTTC	CASSTGGGGYTF
-	-	TRBJ1-5	TRBV7-2	TGTGCCAGCAGCTCCCAGGGACAGCCCCAGCATTTT	CASSSQGQPQHF
-	-	TRBJ1-2	TRBV7-2	TGTGCCAGCAGCTCCACACGGGCGGGCCCCAGTGGGGGCTACACCTTC	CASSSTRAGPSGGYTF
TRBD2	-	TRBJ2-1	TRBV5-4	TGTGCCAGCAGCTTAAGCGGGAGGAGGGCCTACAATGAGCAGTTCTTC	CASSLSGRRAYNEQFF
TRBD1	-	TRBJ1-3	TRBV19	TGTGCCAGTAGTGCATTGGACAGGGGGCCTGGAAACACCATATATTTT	CASSALDRGPGNTIYF
-	-	TRBJ2-1	TRBV5-1	TGCGCCAGCAGCTTGGCCGCAGCGAATGAGCAGTTCTTC	CASSLAAANEQFF
-	once	TRBJ2-3	TRBV7-8	TGTGCCAGCAGCTCGGACTCCAGCACAGATACGCAGTATTTT	CASSSDSSTDTQYF
-	-	TRBJ1-5	TRBV7-2	TGTGCCAGCAGCTTGGATAGGCCAGGACACAATCAGCCCCAGCATTTT	CASSLDRPGHNQPQHF
-	-	TRBJ2-1	TRBV6-1	TGTGCCAGCAGTGCGGCGACAGGTTACAATGAGCAGTTCTTC	CASSAATGYNEQFF
-	-	TRBJ1-1	TRBV5-1	TGCGCCAGCAGCCCGGGACAAGCCCGCGAAGCTTTCTTT	CASSPGQAREAFF
-	-	TRBJ2-3	TRBV27	TGTGCCAGCAGTGATACAGGGTGGGGCACAGATACGCAGTATTTT	CASSDTGWGTDTQYF
-	-	TRBJ2-6	TRBV6-1	TGTGCCGCGCGTCCCTATGGGGCCAACGTCCTGACTTTC	CAARPYGANVLTF
TRBD1	once	TRBJ1-2	TRBV6-5	TGTGCCAGCACCAACCCGACAGGGCTGGGTGGCTACACCTTC	CASTNPTGLGGYTF
-	-	TRBJ1-6	TRBV6-5	TGTGCCACCAAAGGGGATAGTGGTTCACCCCTCCACTTT	CATKGDSGSPLHF
-	-	TRBJ2-7	TRBV29-1	-	CSVEVGQGSYF
TRBD1	-	TRBJ1-3	TRBV9	TGTGCCAGCAGCGTGACAGGGTCTTCTGGAAACACCATATATTTT	CASSVTGSSGNTIYF
TRBD1	-	TRBJ1-5	TRBV5-6	TGTGCCAGCAGCCTAAGGACAGGGGTCAATCAGCCCCAGCATTTT	CASSLRTGVNQPQHF
TRBD1	-	TRBJ1-3	TRBV25-1	TGTGCCAGCGGGGAGACAGGGTTGGGAAACACCATATATTTT	CASGETGLGNTIYF
TRBD2	-	TRBJ2-2	TRBV28	TGTGCCAGCAAGAAGGGCGGGAGAGCGAACACCGGGGAGCTGTTTTTT	CASKKGGRANTGELFF
TRBD2	-	TRBJ2-3	TRBV5-1	TGCGCCAGCAGCTTGACTAGCGGACCCAGGGATACGCAGTATTTT	CASSLTSGPRDTQYF
-	few	TRBJ2-1	TRBV7-9	TGTGCCAGCAGCTTTAGCGACATTACGCAGTTCTTC	CASSFSDITQFF
TRBD2	-	TRBJ2-1	TRBV18	TGTGCCAGCTCACCGGGGAGGGAAACTGAGCAGTTCTTC	CASSPGRETEQFF
TRBD1	-	TRBJ1-5	TRBV27	TGTGCCAGCAGACCCGGGACAGATTTTTATAGCAATCAGCCCCAGCATTTT	CASRPGTDFYSNQPQHF
TRBD2	-	TRBJ2-1	TRBV5-4	TGTGCCAGCAGCCGGAGGGGACTAGCGGGAATCAATGAGCAGTTCTTC	CASSRRGLAGINEQFF
TRBD1	-	TRBJ1-1	TRBV28	TGTGCCAGCGACGAGGGGGCGCGAATAAGGACTGAAGCTTTCTTT	CASDEGARIRTEAFF